This T cell receptor beta chain was observed in a study of identical twins (dated by TCRdb to 2016 to 2017). A note on the overall study: To test whether fetal clonotypes persist, the study used deep sequencing on TCR alpha and beta repertoires from monozygotic twins, unrelated adults of various ages, and cord blood. To rule out contamination, replicate twin experiments were performed at different times with different library preparation protocols. The research as a whole found: Recombination models systematically underestimated out-of-frame TCR alpha sharing in monozygotic twins but agreed with sharing between unrelated individuals. Fewer insertions were carried by abundant cord blood beta clonotypes; a weaker similar trend was observed in young adult naive repertoires, while no such trend was observed in memory repertoires. In beta out-of-frame sequences, excess twin sharing was weaker, because having fewer shared sequences lowered the signal-to-noise ratio. Compared with coincidental sharing between unrelated individuals, an excess of low generation-probability sequences was observed among out-of-frame TCR alpha sequences shared between twins. Zero-insertion analyses could be partly confounded by invariant T cells such as MAIT and iNKT, although diverse VJ usage argued against such confounding for most clonotypes. Because the same donors could not be followed over many years, the conclusions relied on cross-sectional statistical analysis.

Note on this clonotype: The clone's antigen remains unknown. One base away there is no much larger clone; base qualities are not given.

Every donor was a healthy Caucasian. Three pairs of female monozygotic twins, all aged roughly 18 to 30 years, made up the twin cohort. Peripheral blood mononuclear cells were used as the source from which RNA for TCR libraries was isolated. Sequences SGDLS (CDR1) and YYNGEE (CDR2) are obtained from the germline V gene. Ends trimmed: V by 4 bases, J by 4 bases; bases unmatched to a gene: 10. The CDR3 runs 16 residues from the cysteine to the phenylalanine. Only CDR3 DNA is held: 48 bases, read in frame from base 1. Libraries came from 5' RACE. The run used an Illumina HiSeq 2000. A universal primer binding site was introduced by template switching, and a unique molecular identifier was present in the final cDNA, enabling accurate counting of TCR cDNA molecules. First-strand cDNA for TCR alpha and beta chains was synthesized from specific primers in the conserved constant-segment region. To control for contamination, each cDNA library was double barcoded with a SMART-Mk sample barcode plus Illumina barcodes. Two successive PCR steps introduced TruSeq adapter sequences along with Illumina sample barcodes. The TCR alpha and beta cDNA libraries were sequenced on the Illumina HiSeq platform using custom primers. As for the authors' bioinformatics: Raw reads were processed with MiGEC to extract unique molecular identifiers, and MiXCR was used to determine CDR3 positions. Recombination models were inferred per individual with the repgenHMM and IGoR tools using an EM algorithm. The tcR package in R was used for shared clonotype analysis, with sharing normalized by the product of cloneset sizes. To study raw recombination without the effects of thymic and clonal selection, out-of-frame nonproductive sequences were analyzed. The public sequencing data were trimmed at Q25 with fastp and processed into clonotypes with MiXCR by TCRdb, which kept only in-frame beta chains. Rows matching on CDR3 protein sequence are summarized as one entry with the most common DNA and genes. These V and J calls are TCRdb output, not the study's own analysis. This sample gives about 790,000 distinct CDR3 sequences in total; approximately 18% of them show up just once. Of the sample, about an eighth is held by the ten largest clones.

These data are also associated with another study on T cells expressing NK-cell markers. Reported in the second study: Several donors provided sorted CD3+CD56+NKG2C+, CD3+CD56+NKG2C- and CD3+CD56-NKG2C+ T-cell subsets, whose TCR beta-chain repertoires were profiled. Among the eight sequenced donors, only one was HCMV-seronegative, while the other seven were HCMV-seropositive. In several experiments an anti-gammadeltaTCR antibody was added to restrict sorting to alphabetaTCR-expressing T cells. In several donors, the dominant CD3+CD56+NKG2C+ clonotypes were found to rank among the top 10 CD8+ clonotypes and to make up roughly 1.0-7.0% of CD8+ T cells. Those dominant clonotypes were again the most abundant among CD3+CD56-NKG2C+ cells in a few donors, at roughly 28.3-65%. Whether the expanded NKG2C-expressing T cell clones were specific for HCMV antigens remained unclear. The eight sequenced donors were randomly selected healthy volunteers, three men and five women. HCMV serostatus was determined by detecting HCMV-specific IgG in serum with a commercial ELISA kit. For about six donors, bulk peripheral blood T-cell repertoires were additionally sequenced from unsorted PBMC. MIGEC was used to demultiplex reads and group reads by UMI, and MiTCR was used to assemble and quantify clonotypes. Only TCR cDNA sequences supported by at least two reads were kept to exclude erroneous sequences. The tcR package was used for downstream repertoire analysis, with clonotypes matched between fractions based on CDR3 nucleotide sequence plus V segment. VDJmatch was used to annotate antigen specificity against VDJdb, with one amino acid substitution in CDR3 permitted.

The chain was built from TRBV9 and TRBJ2-7; 11 bases in between match TRBD1. The material sequenced was PBMCs. This TCR came from a woman younger than 30 in good health. The CDR3 region has the sequence CASSPWTGGATYEQYF. The nucleotide sequence reads as follows: TGTGCCAGCAGCCCTTGGACAGGGGGCGCGACTTACGAGCAGTACTTC.